A single sample is the source of the 32 T cell receptor beta chains below, sequenced in a study of shared T cell receptors in the human thymus. Clones were read by immunoSEQ multiplex PCR, and TCRdb kept only the in-frame ones, dropping some. This table holds 500,000 to 750,000 clones, more than 75% found once. The same specimen was also included in a second study, on human thymus T cells.

Sequenced: thymocytes. The receptors here all came from a boy less than two years old with a congenital heart defect.

This clone has just one count. The V and J genes are TRBV27 and TRBJ1-5, with D possibly matching TRBD1 (5 bases). Germline CDR1 MNHEY, CDR2 SMNVEV (reference sequence). Between the trimmed V and J ends, which lost 4 bases and 12 bases, there was a span of 16 bases. This CDR3 is 13 amino acids long. Here the CDR3 DNA reads TGTGCCAGCAGTTACCTCCAGGGAAAGGTCCAGCATTTT. Translated, it gives CASSYLQGKVQHF.

This chain uses TRBV30 with TRBJ2-1, with TRBD2 matching over 11 bases. Per the germline V gene, CDR1 is GTSNPN and CDR2 is SVGIG (reference sequence). V shed 2 bases and J 5 bases; nucleotides not matched to a gene: 8. The CDR3 runs 16 residues. The CDR3 DNA follows: TGTGCCTGGAGTACCCTGGGACTAGCGGCTGACAATGAGCAGTTCTTC. Protein sequence: CAWSTLGLAADNEQFF. The variable domain in full, with the rest retrieved from reference TRBV30 and TRBJ2-1, is SQTIHQWPATLVQPVGSPLSLECTVEGTSNPNLYWYRQAAGRGLQLLFYSVGIGQISSEVPQNLSASRPQDRQFILSSKKLLLSDSGFYLCAWSTLGLAADNEQFFGPGTRLTVL.

The rearrangement links TRBV10-3 to TRBJ2-2; D is possibly TRBD1 (6 bases). This CDR3 has 14 amino acids. Deletions cut 9 bases from V and 0 bases from J, with 11 bases between. CDR1 ENHRY and CDR2 SYGVKD come from the germline V gene. The CDR3 coding sequence is TGTGCCATGCCGGACAGCGCGAACACCGGGGAGCTGTTTTTT. Translation: CAMPDSANTGELFF.

The chain combines TRBV6-1 with TRBJ2-4; no clear D gene. V lost 3 bases and J 0 bases, leaving 21 bases between the germline ends. This CDR3 has 19 amino acids. Germline-derived CDR1 and CDR2 are MNHNS and SASEGT. CDR3 sequence (DNA): TGTGCCAGCAGTGACGCCCGCCCTCCTGCCTCTATAGCCAAAAACATTCAGTACTTC. Amino acids: CASSDARPPASIAKNIQYF.

The chain carries TRBV30 and TRBJ1-5; 7 bases line up with TRBD1. This CDR3 region has 14 residues. Germline V lookup: CDR1 GTSNPN, CDR2 SVGIG (reference sequence). The V and J ends lost 3 bases and 1 base, in that order; junction bases with no gene match: 3. The CDR3 is CAWRGDSSNQPQHF. The CDR3 nucleotides are TGTGCCTGGAGGGGGGACAGCAGCAATCAGCCCCAGCATTTT. The full variable domain, completed using reference TRBV30 and TRBJ1-5, is SQTIHQWPATLVQPVGSPLSLECTVEGTSNPNLYWYRQAAGRGLQLLFYSVGIGQISSEVPQNLSASRPQDRQFILSSKKLLLSDSGFYLCAWRGDSSNQPQHFGDGTRLSIL.

This clone was counted a few times. The chain combines TRBV14 with TRBJ1-3; the match to TRBD1 covers 7 bases. The CDR3 has 16 amino acids. V dropped 8 bases and J dropped 1; count of bases not matched to a gene: 11. Germline V CDR1 and CDR2: SGHDN, FVKESK. The CDR3 spells CASAEGQSRSGNTIYF. Written as DNA, the CDR3 is TGTGCCAGCGCCGAGGGACAGTCCCGTTCTGGAAACACCATATATTTT.

V usage is TRBV6-1 and J usage is TRBJ2-7; TRBD2 matches 10 bases. The V gene's germline CDR1 is MNHNS and CDR2 SASEGT. The CDR3 consists of 12 residues. The V gene end was trimmed by 10 bases and the J gene end by 4 bases; junction bases not matched to a gene: 4. CDR3 nucleotide sequence: TGTGCCACGCGGACTAGCGGTTACGAGCAGTACTTC. It encodes CATRTSGYEQYF.

To note about this clone: This specimen includes other DNA sequences encoding the same CDR3. The chain links TRBV28 to TRBJ2-3, with 15 bases aligning to TRBD2. This CDR3 has 16 residues. With V trimmed by 5 bases and J by 3 bases, 3 bases remained unmatched. Germline loops: CDR1 MDHEN, CDR2 SYDVKM. CDR3: CASSPGLAGGTDTQYF. CDR3 sequence (DNA): TGTGCCAGCAGTCCGGGACTAGCGGGAGGAACAGATACGCAGTATTTT.

This chain links TRBV4-2 with TRBJ2-5; 7 bases match TRBD2. Germline loops: CDR1 LGHNA, CDR2 YNFKEQ. Losses at the gene ends were 0 bases for V and 1 base for J; bases not matched to a gene: 8. CDR3 size: 17 residues. The CDR3 loop is CASSQEPEAGFQETQYF. The DNA of the CDR3 is TGTGCCAGCAGCCAAGAACCCGAAGCGGGGTTCCAAGAGACCCAGTACTTC.

This rearrangement joins TRBV28 to TRBJ2-1; 9 bases align to TRBD2. The germline V gene has CDR1 MDHEN and CDR2 SYDVKM. With V trimmed by 6 bases and J by 2 bases, 5 bases remained unmatched. The CDR3 contains 15 residues. Written as DNA, the CDR3 is TGTGCCAGCAGGATAGCGGGAGTTCCCTACAATGAGCAGTTCTTC. This translates into CASRIAGVPYNEQFF.

J is TRBJ2-6 and V is TRBV28, with 11 nucleotides matching TRBD1. Trimming took 5 bases from V and 2 from J; bases not matched to a gene: 2. Germline CDR1 and CDR2: MDHEN and SYDVKM. CDR3 length: 16 residues. CDR3 loop: CASSRGQGAGANVLTF. The DNA of the CDR3 is TGTGCCAGCAGTAGGGGACAGGGGGCTGGGGCCAACGTCCTGACTTTC.

The rearrangement uses TRBV5-1 and TRBJ2-1, with D tentatively TRBD2 (5 bases). The germline CDR1 and CDR2 sequences are SGHRS and YFSETQ. Between the trimmed V and J ends, which lost 1 base and 0 bases, there was a span of 20 bases. The CDR3 length is 19 residues. The CDR3 spells CASSLTPNSEGFSYNEQFF. The CDR3 nucleotides are TGCGCCAGCAGCTTGACCCCTAATAGCGAGGGTTTCTCCTACAATGAGCAGTTCTTC.

This chain links TRBV11-3 with TRBJ2-1, with 7 bases identical to TRBD2. V shed 5 bases, J shed 6 bases, and the junction held 4 bases outside the gene matches. The CDR3 spans 13 residues. The germline CDR1 and CDR2 sequences are SGHNT and YENEEA. The CDR3 here is CASSRPSGNEQFF. For the CDR3, the DNA is TGTGCCAGCAGCCGACCTAGCGGCAATGAGCAGTTCTTC.

The CDR3: CASSHRESWAYQPQHF. In DNA form, the CDR3 reads TGTGCCAGTAGTCACAGGGAGAGTTGGGCGTATCAGCCCCAGCATTTT. The chain employs TRBV19 and TRBJ1-5, with D tentatively TRBD1 (6 bases). The ends were cut back, 5 bases at V and 5 bases at J, with 19 bases in the middle. The CDR3 is 16 amino acids. The germline gives CDR1 LNHDA, CDR2 SQIVND (reference sequence).

The J gene is TRBJ2-1, the V gene TRBV6-4; D is unclear. This CDR3 is built from 15 residues. V was shortened by 0 bases and J by 0 bases, with 6 bases between the two germline ends. CDR1 is MRHNA, CDR2 SNTAGT, per germline. The CDR3 protein is CASSDSHPSYNEQFF. The CDR3 bases are TGTGCCAGCAGTGACTCCCATCCCTCCTACAATGAGCAGTTCTTC.

The chain employs TRBV4-1 and TRBJ2-3; a weak D match, TRBD1 (6 bases). This CDR3 comprises 16 residues. CDR1 is MGHRA, CDR2 YSYEKL, per germline. V lost 0 bases and J lost 4, with 14 bases in between. The CDR3 loop is CASSQDRGSPADTQYF. DNA of the CDR3: TGCGCCAGCAGCCAAGATAGGGGGAGCCCGGCAGATACGCAGTATTTT.

CDR3 sequence reads: CSVLRGLGTGELFF. CDR3 nucleotide sequence: TGCAGCGTTTTAAGGGGACTAGGGACCGGGGAGCTGTTTTTT. This chain uses TRBV29-1 with TRBJ2-2; 8 bases line up with TRBD2. The CDR3 covers 14 residues. The germline V gene has CDR1 SQVTM and CDR2 ANQGSEA. V lost 5 bases, J lost 5 bases, and 7 bases stayed unmatched.

This rearrangement joins TRBV4-1 to TRBJ2-7; 13 bases map to TRBD2. J lost 5 bases, V lost 4 bases, and 8 bases had no gene match. Germline V gene data show CDR1 as MGHRA and CDR2 as YSYEKL. This CDR3 spans 16 amino acids. CDR3 protein: CASSPGTSGASDEQYF. The CDR3 DNA follows: TGCGCCAGCAGCCCGGGGACTAGCGGGGCCTCTGACGAGCAGTACTTC.

The V and J genes are TRBV29-1 and TRBJ2-1; 11 bases are shared with TRBD2. The CDR3 contains 16 residues. The trim removed 4 bases at V and 0 bases at J, leaving 5 bases unmatched. From germline, CDR1 is SQVTM and CDR2 ANQGSEA. This CDR3 reads CSVAFSGRGSYNEQFF. As DNA, the CDR3 is TGCAGCGTTGCCTTTAGCGGGAGGGGCTCCTACAATGAGCAGTTCTTC.

The chain links TRBV10-2 to TRBJ2-3; 14 bases match TRBD2. The junction had 6 bases not matched to a gene; V was cut back by 3 bases and J by 1 base. The length of the CDR3 is 18 residues. The germline gives CDR1 WSHSY, CDR2 SAAADI. CDR3 in DNA: TGCGCCAGCAGTGATGGGACTAGCGGGAGAACGGGCACAGATACGCAGTATTTT. Translation: CASSDGTSGRTGTDTQYF.

This clone was observed once. This rearrangement joins TRBV20-1 to TRBJ1-1; D not certain. Germline V lookup: CDR1 DFQATT, CDR2 SNEGSKA (reference sequence). The CDR3 is made up of 10 amino acids. Trimming pared 3 bases from V and 6 bases from J, leaving 5 bases between. Written as DNA, the CDR3 is TGCAGTGCTAGGGACTCTGAAGCTTTCTTT. Translating gives CSARDSEAFF.

V and J are TRBV5-6 and TRBJ2-5, with a possible D match to TRBD1 (6 bases). Germline CDR1 reads SGHDT; CDR2 reads YYEEEE. The CDR3 runs 16 residues. V gave up 2 bases and J gave up 0 bases, with 14 bases separating them. CDR3 sequence reads: CASSLVPRDNQETQYF. For the CDR3, the DNA is TGTGCCAGCAGCTTAGTACCCCGGGACAACCAAGAGACCCAGTACTTC.

This clone was observed a few times. The chain has TRBV5-4 and TRBJ2-3; 9 positions match TRBD2. The CDR3 is 15 amino acids. Trimming at V came to 1 base and at J to 4 bases, leaving 4 bases not matched to a gene. Germline CDR1 reads SGHNT; CDR2 reads YYREEE (reference sequence). The CDR3 sequence: CASSLLAGMSDTQYF. In DNA, the CDR3 is TGTGCCAGCAGCTTGCTAGCGGGAATGTCAGATACGCAGTATTTT.

This clone has only one observation. The chain has TRBV28 and TRBJ2-7, with TRBD2 as a possible D gene (6 bases). This CDR3 spans 14 amino acids. Germline CDR1 MDHEN, CDR2 SYDVKM. Trimming took 2 bases from V and 5 from J, leaving 13 bases between them. This CDR3 reads CASSLESGVHEQYF. CDR3 coding DNA: TGTGCCAGCAGTTTAGAGTCGGGAGTACACGAGCAGTACTTC.

This rearrangement joins TRBV2 to TRBJ2-7, with 8 bases identical to TRBD2. The CDR3 contains 17 residues. Germline assignment: CDR1 SNHLY and CDR2 FYNNEI. V was pared by 2 bases and J by 2 bases, with 11 bases of the junction left unmatched. Here the CDR3 DNA reads TGTGCCAGCAGTGAATCTAAAGCTAGCGGGTGGACCTACGAGCAGTACTTC. Its protein product is CASSESKASGWTYEQYF.

The gene calls are TRBV5-4 and TRBJ1-2; 7 bases are a match to TRBD1. The CDR3 sequence is 16 residues long. The germline V gene has CDR1 SGHNT and CDR2 YYREEE (reference sequence). Trimming removed 2 bases from V and 1 base from J; junction bases left unmatched: 8. CDR3 nucleotides: TGTGCCAGCAGCTTATGGGGGACAGTCCATAACTATGGCTACACCTTC. Translating gives CASSLWGTVHNYGYTF.

This chain joins TRBV5-4 and TRBJ2-1, with 10 bases fitting TRBD1. This CDR3 contains 15 residues. Germline trimming cut 4 bases from V and 7 bases from J; bases unmatched to any gene: 8. Germline lookup yields CDR1 SGHNT and CDR2 YYREEE (reference sequence). CDR3 region: CASSLGQGRWNEQFF. CDR3 coding DNA: TGTGCCAGCAGCCTGGGACAGGGGCGGTGGAATGAGCAGTTCTTC.

This chain connects TRBV18 to TRBJ2-2; D might be TRBD2 (6 bases). Germline assignment: CDR1 KGHSH and CDR2 LQKENI. The CDR3 covers 15 residues. The V gene lost 1 base and the J gene lost 4 bases, with 10 bases spanning the gap. CDR3 coding DNA: TGTGCCAGCTCACCACGGGGGGAACCCACCGGGGAGCTGTTTTTT. It translates to CASSPRGEPTGELFF.

J is TRBJ2-6 and V is TRBV11-2, with 8 bases that match TRBD2. The V segment lost 2 bases and the J segment 3 bases; nucleotides outside the gene matches: 3. CDR3 length equals 16 residues. Looked up from germline, CDR1 is SGHAT and CDR2 is FQNNGV. The CDR3 here is CASSLREGDGANVLTF. The CDR3 bases are TGTGCCAGCAGCTTACGGGAGGGGGATGGGGCCAACGTCCTGACTTTC.

The chain recombines TRBV6-5 with TRBJ2-3; maybe TRBD2 (5 bases). CDR1 and CDR2 from the germline V gene are MNHEY and SVGAGI. The CDR3 spans 14 residues. V lost 6 bases and J 2 bases, leaving 12 bases between the germline ends. In DNA, the CDR3 is TGTGCCAGCAGGGCCGGGGTTTTCACAGATACGCAGTATTTT. It translates to CASRAGVFTDTQYF.

The chain links TRBV15 to TRBJ2-1; 10 bases match TRBD2. The CDR3 is 17 amino acids. Per the germline V gene, CDR1 is LNHNV and CDR2 is YYDKDF (reference sequence). V was pared by 1 base and J by 6 bases, with 9 bases of the junction left unmatched. CDR3 in amino acids: CATSRVLAGVPSNEQFF. CDR3 nucleotide sequence: TGTGCCACCAGCAGAGTCCTAGCGGGAGTCCCTTCCAATGAGCAGTTCTTC. The variable domain in full, with the rest retrieved from reference TRBV15 and TRBJ2-1, is DAMVIQNPRYQVTQFGKPVTLSCSQTLNHNVMYWYQQKSSQAPKLLFHYYDKDFNNEADTPDNFQSRRPNTSFCFLDIRSPGLGDTAMYLCATSRVLAGVPSNEQFFGPGTRLTVL.

The rearrangement links TRBV5-5 to TRBJ1-1; no clear D gene. This CDR3 spans 13 amino acids. The germline V gene encodes CDR1 SGHKS and CDR2 YYEKEE (reference sequence). V was trimmed by 2 bases and J by 1 base, leaving 6 bases between them. The CDR3 here is CASSFSGNTEAFF. The CDR3 DNA sequence: TGTGCCAGCAGCTTTAGTGGGAACACTGAAGCTTTCTTT.